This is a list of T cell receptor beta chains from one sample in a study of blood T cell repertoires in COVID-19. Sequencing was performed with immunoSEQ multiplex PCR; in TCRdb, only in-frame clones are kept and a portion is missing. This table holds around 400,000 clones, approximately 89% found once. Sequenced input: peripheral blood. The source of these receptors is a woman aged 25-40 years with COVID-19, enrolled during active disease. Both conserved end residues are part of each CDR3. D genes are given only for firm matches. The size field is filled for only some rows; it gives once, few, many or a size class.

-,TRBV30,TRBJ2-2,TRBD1,CAWSPDRGGELFF,TGTGCCTGGAGTCCAGACAGGGGTGGGGAGCTGTTTTTT
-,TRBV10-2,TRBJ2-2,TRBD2,CASSAGTSGPGELFF,TGCGCCAGCAGTGCCGGGACTAGCGGGCCCGGGGAGCTGTTTTTT
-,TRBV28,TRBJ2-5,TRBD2,CASTDSLAGVETQYF,TGTGCCAGCACCGACTCGCTAGCGGGTGTCGAGACCCAGTACTTC
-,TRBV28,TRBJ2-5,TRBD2,CASSLVLAGGRETQYF,TGTGCCAGCAGTTTGGTATTAGCGGGAGGAAGAGAGACCCAGTACTTC
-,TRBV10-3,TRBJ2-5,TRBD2,CAISELSSVLAGGETQYF,TGTGCCATCAGTGAGTTGTCTAGTGTCCTCGCGGGAGGGGAGACCCAGTACTTC
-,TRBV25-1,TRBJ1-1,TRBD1,CASSAPGTGGTEAFF,TGTGCCAGCAGTGCCCCCGGGACAGGGGGGACTGAAGCTTTCTTT
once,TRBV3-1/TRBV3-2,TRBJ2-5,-,CASSQGPGGTQYF,TGTGCCAGCAGCCAAGGGCCCGGGGGGACCCAGTACTTC
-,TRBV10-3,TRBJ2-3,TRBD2,CAISASAGVTDTQYF,TGTGCCATCAGCGCCTCGGCGGGAGTAACAGATACGCAGTATTTT
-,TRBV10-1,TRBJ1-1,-,CASSDGGENTEAFF,TGCGCCAGCAGTGACGGGGGGGAGAACACTGAAGCTTTCTTT
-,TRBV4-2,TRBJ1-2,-,CASSQNTGFGDGYTF,TGTGCCAGCAGCCAGAACACAGGTTTCGGTGACGGCTACACCTTC
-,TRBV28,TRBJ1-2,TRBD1,CASSLTGTGTKFNYGYTF,TGTGCCAGCAGTTTAACCGGGACAGGAACCAAATTTAACTATGGCTACACCTTC
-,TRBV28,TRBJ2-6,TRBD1,CASSPWTGSGANVLTF,TGTGCCAGCAGTCCTTGGACAGGATCTGGGGCCAACGTCCTGACTTTC
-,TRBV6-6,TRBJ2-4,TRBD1,CASSPGTALAKNIQYF,TGTGCCAGCAGTCCCGGGACAGCCTTAGCCAAAAACATTCAGTACTTC
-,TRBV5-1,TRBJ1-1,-,CASSSQGFTEAFF,TGCGCCAGCAGCTCCCAGGGGTTCACTGAAGCTTTCTTT
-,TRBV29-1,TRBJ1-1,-,CSVRRTENTEAFF,TGCAGCGTTCGGAGGACAGAAAACACTGAAGCTTTCTTT
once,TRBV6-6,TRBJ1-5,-,CASSSRGVSNQPQHF,TGTGCCAGCAGTTCCCGAGGCGTTAGCAATCAGCCCCAGCATTTT
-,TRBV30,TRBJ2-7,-,CAWSLTYEQYF,TGTGCCTGGAGCCTAACCTACGAGCAGTACTTC
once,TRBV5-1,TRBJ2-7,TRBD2,CASSSGLAGIFSYEQYF,TGCGCCAGCAGCTCGGGACTAGCGGGAATTTTCTCCTACGAGCAGTACTTC
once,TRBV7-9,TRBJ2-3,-,CALSVDTNTDTQYF,TGTGCTCTGTCAGTGGACACAAACACAGATACGCAGTATTTT
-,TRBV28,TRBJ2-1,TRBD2,CASSGPSGSNNEQFF,TGTGCCAGCAGTGGCCCTAGCGGGAGTAACAATGAGCAGTTCTTC
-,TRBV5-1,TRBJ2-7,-,CASSSTGAYEQYF,TGCGCCAGCAGCTCGACGGGGGCCTACGAGCAGTACTTC
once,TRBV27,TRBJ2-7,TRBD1,CASGLWDSTYEQYF,TGTGCCAGCGGGCTCTGGGACAGCACCTACGAGCAGTACTTC
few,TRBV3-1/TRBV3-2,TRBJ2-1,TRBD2,CASRLSGSSYNEQFF,TGTGCCAGCAGGCTGAGCGGGAGCTCCTACAATGAGCAGTTCTTC
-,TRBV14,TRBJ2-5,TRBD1,CASSYRGLWETQYF,TGTGCCAGCAGCTACAGGGGGCTTTGGGAGACCCAGTACTTC
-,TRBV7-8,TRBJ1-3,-,CASSPGGHGTIYF,TGTGCCAGCAGCCCCGGCGGACATGGCACCATATATTTT
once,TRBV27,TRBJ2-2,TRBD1,CASRRTGGTGELFF,TGTGCCAGCAGACGGACAGGGGGGACCGGGGAGCTGTTTTTT
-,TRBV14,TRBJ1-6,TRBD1,CASSLGQGIPSPLHF,TGTGCCAGTTCTTTGGGACAGGGAATCCCATCACCCCTCCACTTT
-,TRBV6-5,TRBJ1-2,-,CASTSRGGYTF,TGTGCCAGCACCAGCAGGGGAGGCTACACCTTC
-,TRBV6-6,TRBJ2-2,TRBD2,CASRPEEAGITGELFF,TGTGCCAGCAGGCCTGAGGAAGCGGGGATCACCGGGGAGCTGTTTTTT
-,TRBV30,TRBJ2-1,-,CAWSPGHYNEQFF,TGTGCCTGGAGTCCGGGACACTACAATGAGCAGTTCTTC
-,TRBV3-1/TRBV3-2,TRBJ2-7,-,CASSFHYEQYF,TGTGCCAGCAGCTTCCACTACGAGCAGTACTTC
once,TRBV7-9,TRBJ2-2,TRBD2,CASSLGLAGSTGELFF,TGTGCCAGCAGCTTAGGACTAGCGGGAAGTACCGGGGAGCTGTTTTTT
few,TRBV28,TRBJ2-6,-,CASSLSGGANVLTF,TGTGCCAGCAGTTTAAGCGGTGGGGCCAACGTCCTGACTTTC
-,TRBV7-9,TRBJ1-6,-,CASSPAGNSPLHF,TGTGCCAGCAGCCCCGCAGGGAATTCACCCCTCCACTTT
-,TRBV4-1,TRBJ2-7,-,CASSQDLEGVSYEQYF,TGCGCCAGCAGCCAAGATCTCGAGGGGGTCTCCTACGAGCAGTACTTC
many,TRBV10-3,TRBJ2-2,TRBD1,CAISESKQGVETGELFF,TGTGCCATCAGTGAGTCGAAGCAGGGGGTTGAGACCGGGGAGCTGTTTTTT
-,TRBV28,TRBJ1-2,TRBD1,CASSLWDRVGYTF,TGTGCCAGCAGTTTGTGGGACAGGGTTGGCTACACCTTC
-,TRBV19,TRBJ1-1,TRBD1,CASSMGQFMNTEAFF,TGTGCCAGTAGTATGGGACAGTTTATGAACACTGAAGCTTTCTTT
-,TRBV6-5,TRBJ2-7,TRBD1,CASSYLQGTYEQYF,TGTGCCAGCAGTTACTTACAGGGGACCTACGAGCAGTACTTC
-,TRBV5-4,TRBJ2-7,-,CASSLARESYEQYF,TGTGCCAGCAGCTTGGCACGGGAGTCCTACGAGCAGTACTTC
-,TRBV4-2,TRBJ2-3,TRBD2,CASSQSPFGLAGEVTQYF,TGTGCCAGCAGCCAATCCCCGTTCGGGCTAGCGGGAGAGGTCACGCAGTATTTT
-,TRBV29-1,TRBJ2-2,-,CSVPRQNTGELFF,TGCAGCGTACCCCGACAGAACACCGGGGAGCTGTTTTTT
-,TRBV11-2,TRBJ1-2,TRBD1,CASSSGQEPYGYTF,TGTGCCAGCAGCTCGGGACAGGAGCCCTATGGCTACACCTTC
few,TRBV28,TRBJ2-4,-,CASSFLDLRRRAKNIQYF,TGTGCCAGCAGTTTTCTAGATCTAAGGCGGCGGGCCAAAAACATTCAGTACTTC
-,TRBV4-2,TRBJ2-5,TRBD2,CASSQEGTSGRWEETQYF,TGTGCCAGCAGCCAAGAGGGGACTAGCGGGAGATGGGAAGAGACCCAGTACTTC
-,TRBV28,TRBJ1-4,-,CASSSYEKLFF,TGTGCCAGCAGTTCATATGAAAAACTGTTTTTT
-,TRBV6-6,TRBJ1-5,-,CASSGGSSNQPQHF,TGTGCCAGCAGTGGCGGTTCGTCCAATCAGCCCCAGCATTTT
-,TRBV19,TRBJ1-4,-,CASSIVSGKLFF,TGTGCCAGTAGTATCGTCTCGGGAAAACTGTTTTTT
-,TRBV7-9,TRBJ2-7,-,CASSDMDSSLEQYF,TGTGCCAGCAGCGATATGGACAGTTCCCTCGAGCAGTACTTC
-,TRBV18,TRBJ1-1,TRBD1,CASLGQGGDTEAFF,TGTGCCAGCTTGGGACAGGGAGGGGACACTGAAGCTTTCTTT
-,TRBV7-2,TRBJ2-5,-,CASSRGLKETQYF,TGTGCCAGCAGCCGGGGACTTAAAGAGACCCAGTACTTC
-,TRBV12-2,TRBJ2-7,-,CASTGEQYF,TGTGCAAGTACGGGGGAGCAGTACTTC